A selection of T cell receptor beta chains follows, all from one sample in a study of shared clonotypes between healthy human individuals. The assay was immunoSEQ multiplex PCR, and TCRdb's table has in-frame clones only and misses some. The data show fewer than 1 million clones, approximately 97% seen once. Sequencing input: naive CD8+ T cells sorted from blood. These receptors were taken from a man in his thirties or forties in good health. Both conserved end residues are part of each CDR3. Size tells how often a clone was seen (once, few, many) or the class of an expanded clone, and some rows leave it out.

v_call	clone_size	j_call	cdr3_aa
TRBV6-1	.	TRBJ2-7	CASSGGSGRPIYEQYF
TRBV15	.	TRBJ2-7	CATSAGSGYEQYF
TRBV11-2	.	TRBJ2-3	CASTVLASDTQYF
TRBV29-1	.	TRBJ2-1	CSVEEAGTETNEQFF
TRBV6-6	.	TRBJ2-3	CASSMTSTDTQYF
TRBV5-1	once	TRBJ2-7	CASRAPGALEQYF
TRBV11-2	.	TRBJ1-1	CASSFNQGLYTEAFF
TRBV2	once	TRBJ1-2	CASKIQTRQGGYGYTF
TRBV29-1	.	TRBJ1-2	CRRRGLEGYTF
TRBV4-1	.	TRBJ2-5	CASSQDGGRDRETQYF
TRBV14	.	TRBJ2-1	CASSQELAGVEQFF
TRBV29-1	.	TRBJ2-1	CSITGLADNEQFF
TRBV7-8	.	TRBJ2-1	CASSSGPNNYNEQFF
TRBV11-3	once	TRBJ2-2	CASSSSGTGTGELFF
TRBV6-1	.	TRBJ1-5	CASSTWGTGSQPQHF